Below are 12 T cell receptor beta chains sequenced from a single sample in a study of blood T cell repertoires in COVID-19. Here immunoSEQ multiplex PCR was the method, and the copy in TCRdb shows in-frame clones only, minus some. Here the sample spans 15,000 to 20,000 clones, 91% being singletons. The sequenced sample consisted of peripheral blood. Every receptor here comes from a human donor in a cohort sampled during active COVID-19.

J is TRBJ1-4 and V is TRBV2, with TRBD1 identical over 8 bases. This CDR3 comprises 13 residues. The J segment lost 11 bases and the V segment lost 8 bases, leaving 10 bases of the junction unmatched. Germline CDR1 reads SNHLY; CDR2 reads FYNNEI. The CDR3 nucleotides read TGTGCCAGCCGTGGACAGGGCCCTGGCAAACTGTTTTTT. Translating gives CASRGQGPGKLFF.

This chain joins TRBV7-2 and TRBJ2-7; D is possibly TRBD2 (7 bases). Trimming cost V 1 base and J 5 bases, with 15 bases left between them. This CDR3 spans 15 amino acids. The V gene's germline CDR1 is SGHTA and CDR2 FQGNSA. CDR3 amino acids: CASSLEAGAHNEQYF. The DNA for the CDR3 is TGTGCCAGCAGCTTAGAGGCGGGGGCTCACAACGAGCAGTACTTC.

This clone appeared a single time. The chain couples TRBV11-1 to TRBJ2-5, with TRBD1 identical over 7 bases. This CDR3 is 14 amino acids long. The trim removed 5 bases at V and 2 bases at J, leaving 5 bases unmatched. Germline V gene data show CDR1 as SGHAT and CDR2 as FQDESV (reference sequence). The CDR3 region has the DNA TGTGCCAGCAGCGCCAGACAGGGACAAGAGACCCAGTACTTC. It codes for CASSARQGQETQYF. The full variable domain, rest sourced from reference TRBV11-1 and TRBJ2-5, is EAEVAQSPRYKITEKSQAVAFWCDPISGHATLYWYRQILGQGPELLVQFQDESVVDDSQLPKDRFSAERLKGVDSTLKIQPAELGDSAMYLCASSARQGQETQYFGPGTRLLVL.

This CDR3 is CASSTNPSDNEQFF. In DNA, the CDR3 is TGTGCCAGCAGCACGAACCCCTCAGACAATGAGCAGTTCTTC. V is TRBV9 and J is TRBJ2-1, with unresolved D. The CDR3 is 14 amino acids. Per germline, CDR1 SGDLS and CDR2 YYNGEE. V lost 4 bases to trimming and J lost 5 bases, with 13 bases between them.

The chain employs TRBV7-6 and TRBJ1-1, with D uncertain. The germline CDR1 and CDR2 sequences are SGHVS and FNYEAQ. The V and J ends lost 4 bases and 3 bases respectively, with 15 bases between them. This CDR3 is 15 amino acids long. The CDR3 loop is CASSSRGGGDTEAFF. In DNA form, the CDR3 reads TGTGCCAGCAGCTCCCGAGGCGGAGGAGACACTGAAGCTTTCTTT.

The chain uses TRBV7-6 and TRBJ2-3; 9 positions agree with TRBD1. The CDR3 has 17 residues. Germline V gene data show CDR1 as SGHVS and CDR2 as FNYEAQ. V shed 5 bases, J shed 5 bases, and the junction held 14 bases outside the gene matches. CDR3 coding DNA: TGTGCCAGCAGCCCGGAAGGGAACAGGGGGCGCGGAGATACGCAGTATTTT. Protein sequence: CASSPEGNRGRGDTQYF. Using reference TRBV7-6 and TRBJ2-3 for the parts outside the CDR3, the full variable domain is GAGVSQSPRYKVTKRGQDVALRCDPISGHVSLYWYRQALGQGPEFLTYFNYEAQQDKSGLPNDRFSAERPEGSISTLTIQRTEQRDSAMYRCASSPEGNRGRGDTQYFGPGTRLTVL.

This clone was counted a single time. The chain is built from TRBV6-6 and TRBJ1-2, with TRBD1 matching 10 bases. There are 18 residues in the CDR3. V lost 5 bases and J lost 2; bases outside the gene matches: 14. Germline V gene data show CDR1 as MNHNY and CDR2 as SVGAGI (reference sequence). The CDR3 DNA reads as TGTGCCAGCAGTCACGGGACAGGGGCCTGGAAAGTGAACTATGGCTACACCTTC. Its protein is CASSHGTGAWKVNYGYTF.

This chain links TRBV4-1 with TRBJ2-1; TRBD2 agrees at 10 bases. Losses at the gene ends were 3 bases for V and 5 bases for J; bases not matched to a gene: 10. Looked up from germline, CDR1 is MGHRA and CDR2 is YSYEKL. The CDR3 spans 17 residues. This CDR3 reads CASSHPLAGDFDNEQFF. CDR3 DNA sequence: TGCGCCAGCAGCCATCCTCTAGCGGGAGACTTTGACAATGAGCAGTTCTTC.

The gene calls are TRBV7-9 and TRBJ2-4, with a weak D call TRBD1 (6 bases). This CDR3 spans 16 amino acids. V lost 5 bases to trimming and J lost 9 bases, with 23 bases between them. The germline gives CDR1 SEHNR, CDR2 FQNEAQ (reference sequence). DNA of the CDR3: TGTGCCAGCAGCATTAGTACCCCCAGGGGCGATGCCATTCAGTACTTC. Its translation: CASSISTPRGDAIQYF.

This sequence joins TRBV2 and TRBJ2-2; TRBD1 agrees at 7 bases. This CDR3 has 15 residues. V dropped 6 bases and J dropped 1; count of bases not matched to a gene: 5. CDR1 and CDR2 from the germline V gene are SNHLY and FYNNEI. The CDR3: CASSGDRVNTGELFF. As DNA, the CDR3 is TGTGCCAGCAGCGGCGACAGGGTGAACACCGGGGAGCTGTTTTTT.

The V call is TRBV5-1, the J call TRBJ2-3; the match to TRBD2 covers 8 bases. Germline V lookup: CDR1 SGHRS, CDR2 YFSETQ. The CDR3 has 15 amino acids. V trimming: 4 bases; J trimming: 6 bases; junction bases outside the gene matches: 10. CDR3 coding DNA: TGCGCCAGCAGCATTGGAGCTAGCGGGTGGGATACGCAGTATTTT. Encoded protein: CASSIGASGWDTQYF.

The chain has TRBV24-1 and TRBJ2-3, with 9 positions matching TRBD1. The CDR3 runs to 15 residues. Germline V CDR1 and CDR2: KGHDR, SFDVKD. V shed 6 bases, J shed 4 bases, and the junction held 7 bases outside the gene matches. CDR3: CATSSGQGWADTQYF. The CDR3 coding sequence is TGTGCCACCAGTTCGGGACAGGGTTGGGCAGATACGCAGTATTTT.